One sample yielded the 22 T cell receptor beta chains listed below, sequenced in a study of OX40 agonist ivuxolimab in advanced cancers. Assay: immunoSEQ multiplex PCR; the TCRdb copy retains only in-frame clones and omits some. The sample lists 34,000 or so clones; about four fifths were seen once. This sample comprised CD4+ or CD8+ T cells sorted from blood, obtained in a trial of the OX40 agonist ivuxolimab. These receptors were taken from an adult with an advanced solid tumor such as melanoma, head and neck, liver or kidney cancer.

The V and J genes are TRBV5-8 and TRBJ2-7; 7 nucleotides line up with TRBD1. The CDR3 length is 15 residues. The germline V gene encodes CDR1 SGHTS and CDR2 YDEGEE. V dropped 4 bases and J dropped 2; count of bases not matched to a gene: 9. CDR3 bases: TGTGCCAGCAGCGCGTACACAGGGGCGACCTACGAGCAGTACTTC. Protein sequence: CASSAYTGATYEQYF. Full variable domain (outside the CDR3, taken from reference TRBV5-8 and TRBJ2-7): EAGVTQSPTHLIKTRGQQATLRCSPISGHTSVYWYQQALGLGLQFLLWYDEGEERNRGNFPPRFSGRQFPNYSSELNVNALELEDSALYLCASSAYTGATYEQYFGPGTRLTVT.

This sequence joins TRBV28 and TRBJ2-5; perhaps D is TRBD1 or TRBD2 (7 bases each). In germline, CDR1 is MDHEN, CDR2 SYDVKM. CDR3 length: 15 amino acids. The ends were cut back, 3 bases at V and 5 bases at J, with 16 bases in the middle. CDR3 bases: TGTGCCAGCAGTTTGACAGGGCTGGGGGGGGAGACCCAGTACTTC. Its translation: CASSLTGLGGETQYF.

This clone is termed medium-sized. The V and J genes are TRBV4-1 and TRBJ2-7, with D uncertain. Germline assignment: CDR1 MGHRA and CDR2 YSYEKL. The CDR3 is 15 residues long. Trimming stripped 1 base from V and 0 bases from J, with 10 bases between. The CDR3 DNA follows: TGCGCCAGCAGCCAAGCTATTGGTAGCTCCTACGAGCAGTACTTC. Amino acid sequence: CASSQAIGSSYEQYF.

The genes are TRBV27 and TRBJ2-3, with no clear D. Trimming took 8 bases from V and 4 from J, leaving 10 bases between them. Per germline, CDR1 MNHEY and CDR2 SMNVEV (reference sequence). The CDR3 consists of 12 residues. CDR3 DNA sequence: TGTGCCAGCGGACCAGGTTCAGATACGCAGTATTTT. Protein: CASGPGSDTQYF.

The chain links TRBV7-2 to TRBJ2-7, with D perhaps TRBD1 or TRBD2 (6 bases each). Germline CDR1 and CDR2: SGHTA and FQGNSA. The CDR3 sequence is 13 residues long. V was cut by 5 bases and J by 6 bases, with 14 bases left in between. CDR3 in amino acids: CASSKRQEGEQYF. The CDR3 DNA reads as TGTGCCAGCAGCAAGAGACAGGAGGGCGAGCAGTACTTC.

The J gene is TRBJ2-1, the V gene TRBV15; 9 positions agree with TRBD2. This CDR3 has 17 residues. The J segment lost 6 bases and the V segment lost 0 bases, leaving 9 bases of the junction unmatched. Germline CDR1 LNHNV, CDR2 YYDKDF (reference sequence). The CDR3 spells CATSRDRAAGGTNEQFF. The CDR3 DNA reads as TGTGCCACCAGCAGAGATCGAGCAGCGGGGGGCACCAATGAGCAGTTCTTC.

This chain connects TRBV18 to TRBJ2-5; D ambiguous. The better agreement between TRBJ2-7 and the DNA end casts doubt on the J call. The CDR3 runs 13 residues. CDR1 is KGHSH, CDR2 LQKENI, per germline. CDR3 region: CASSPVDGYEQYF. The CDR3 coding sequence is TGTGCCAGCTCACCAGTGGACGGATACGAGCAGTACTTC.

The gene calls are TRBV25-1 and TRBJ2-7; a weak D match, TRBD1 (5 bases). This CDR3 has 15 residues. V lost 1 base and J 5 bases, leaving 15 bases between the germline ends. The germline V gene has CDR1 MGHDK and CDR2 SYGVNS. The CDR3 reads CASSEFRARSHEQYF. The CDR3 nucleotides are TGTGCCAGCAGTGAATTCAGGGCGCGCAGCCACGAGCAGTACTTC.

This clone was observed a single time. V is TRBV2 and J is TRBJ2-2; TRBD1 agrees at 9 bases. CDR3 length: 17 amino acids. The germline V gene has CDR1 SNHLY and CDR2 FYNNEI. Unmatched junction bases numbered 10, after V lost 3 bases and J lost 5 bases. The CDR3 sequence is CASSEGGRTGVTGELFF. As DNA, the CDR3 is TGTGCCAGCAGTGAGGGGGGCCGGACAGGGGTTACCGGGGAGCTGTTTTTT.

On this clone itself: At one end, the junction sequence differs from germline, possibly due to a read error. V and J are TRBV7-8 and TRBJ1-2, with TRBD1 matching 8 bases. The length of the CDR3 is 13 residues. CDR1 is SGHVS and CDR2 is FQNEAQ in the germline V gene. This CDR3 reads CVSSIGQGYGYTF. The CDR3 region has the DNA TGTGTCAGCAGCATCGGACAGGGCTATGGCTACACCTTC.

This chain links TRBV11-1 with TRBJ2-2; D perhaps matches TRBD1 (6 bases). Trimming removed 5 bases at V and 0 bases at J, with 10 bases between. This CDR3 is 15 amino acids long. Germline loops: CDR1 SGHAT, CDR2 FQDESV (reference sequence). The CDR3: CASSPGHPNTGELFF. CDR3 in DNA: TGTGCCAGCAGCCCGGGACACCCGAACACCGGGGAGCTGTTTTTT.

The chain combines TRBV30 with TRBJ1-2, with D maybe TRBD1 (5 bases). Germline loops: CDR1 GTSNPN, CDR2 SVGIG (reference sequence). CDR3 size: 15 residues. V was cut by 2 bases and J by 4 bases, with 17 bases left in between. The CDR3, as DNA: TGTGCCTGGAGTTCTAAACTTCAGGGAACCTATGGCTACACCTTC. It encodes CAWSSKLQGTYGYTF.

The chain combines TRBV4-2 with TRBJ1-6; D uncertain. CDR1 is LGHNA and CDR2 is YNFKEQ in the germline V gene. The V end was cut by 0 bases, the J end by 11 bases, with 14 bases between. CDR3 length equals 15 residues. The chain's CDR3 is CASSQDGATGTPLHF. The CDR3 DNA is TGTGCCAGCAGCCAAGACGGAGCCACCGGAACACCCCTCCACTTT.

The V gene is TRBV5-1, the J gene TRBJ1-6, with a tentative D call TRBD1 (5 bases). V was shortened by 1 base and J by 9 bases, with 14 bases between the two germline ends. Germline values: CDR1 SGHRS, CDR2 YFSETQ. CDR3 length: 15 residues. The CDR3 nucleotides read TGCGCCAGCAGCTTGTTGGGGACTATACCTTCACCCCTCCACTTT. Its protein product is CASSLLGTIPSPLHF.

The chain uses TRBV21-1 and TRBJ2-3. TRBV21-1 represents a pseudogene. CDR3 size: 11 residues. The CDR3 DNA reads as TGTCGGATCTACCGCACAGATACGCAGTATTTT. Protein sequence: CRIYRTDTQYF.

CDR3 region: CSARGLEQYF. Here the CDR3 DNA reads TGCAGTGCTAGAGGCCTCGAGCAGTACTTC. The chain links TRBV20-1 to TRBJ2-5; D remains ambiguous. The J call may be incorrect, as the DNA end agrees better with TRBJ2-7. Germline CDR1 and CDR2: DFQATT and SNEGSKA (reference sequence). This CDR3 comprises 10 residues.

As concerns this clone: A read error may account for a junction end that differs from germline. This chain connects TRBV2 to TRBJ1-5, with a possible D match to TRBD1 (5 bases). Germline V gene lookup returns CDR1 SNHLY and CDR2 FYNNEI. This CDR3 has 14 residues. CDR3 protein: CASSEQGGKQPQHF. Here the CDR3 DNA reads TGTGCCAGCAGTGAACAGGGTGGCAAACAGCCCCAGCATTTT.

The V gene is TRBV11-2, the J gene TRBJ2-3; 8 bases align to TRBD1. CDR3 length: 16 residues. V dropped 5 bases and J dropped 3; count of bases not matched to a gene: 10. CDR1 SGHAT and CDR2 FQNNGV come from the germline V gene. CDR3 loop: CASSQGTGYMTDTQYF. CDR3 sequence (DNA): TGTGCCAGCAGCCAAGGGACAGGATATATGACAGATACGCAGTATTTT. The full variable domain, with the rest looked up from reference TRBV11-2 and TRBJ2-3, is EAGVAQSPRYKIIEKRQSVAFWCNPISGHATLYWYQQILGQGPKLLIQFQNNGVVDDSQLPKDRFSAERLKGVDSTLKIQPAKLEDSAVYLCASSQGTGYMTDTQYFGPGTRLTVL.

The chain joins TRBV28 to TRBJ2-7, with 12 bases identical to TRBD2. The CDR3 covers 15 residues. V shed 5 bases, J shed 7 bases, and the junction held 9 bases outside the gene matches. CDR1 and CDR2 from the germline V gene are MDHEN and SYDVKM. The CDR3 loop is CASSAASGRVAEQYF. CDR3 DNA: TGTGCCAGCAGTGCCGCTAGCGGGAGGGTCGCGGAGCAGTACTTC.

This clone was seen only once. V is TRBV28 and J is TRBJ1-3; 8 bases agree with TRBD1. CDR1 and CDR2 from the germline V gene are MDHEN and SYDVKM. This CDR3 region has 15 residues. J gave up 3 bases and V 3 bases, and 4 bases lay outside the gene matches. CDR3 DNA sequence: TGTGCCAGCAGTTTTCAGGGGGCGGGTGGAAACACCATATATTTT. This encodes CASSFQGAGGNTIYF.

The J gene is TRBJ1-2, the V gene TRBV9, with 9 bases that match TRBD1. The length of the CDR3 is 15 residues. V was pared by 4 bases and J by 8 bases, with 12 bases of the junction left unmatched. Per the germline V gene, CDR1 is SGDLS and CDR2 is YYNGEE. Here the CDR3 DNA reads TGTGCCAGCAGCAACCCAATACAGGGGGCGGAGGGCTACACCTTC. Translated, it gives CASSNPIQGAEGYTF.

The chain couples TRBV7-9 to TRBJ1-2; D is uncertain. The CDR3 totals 13 residues. Germline CDR1 is SEHNR and CDR2 is FQNEAQ (reference sequence). V was pared by 8 bases and J by 5 bases, with 15 bases between. CDR3 sequence (DNA): TGTGCCAGCCGCTCTCCGACGGATTATGGCTACACCTTC. Encoded protein: CASRSPTDYGYTF.